The source of this T cell receptor (beta chain) is a study of T cell repertoires in cytomegalovirus infection. Study as a whole: From public TCR beta signatures came an indication of both CMV infection and matching HLA type.

Points on this clonotype: The antigen is not known.

CDR3 size: 13 residues. The V segment lost 7 bases and the J segment 5 bases; nucleotides outside the gene matches: 5. CDR1 is MNHEY and CDR2 is SVGEGT in the germline V gene. Study-wide points: Totalled public TCR beta family frequency picked out people who carried CMV plus the relevant HLA. HLA-C-restricted CMV-specific TCR beta clonotypes were dominant in the ex vivo response.

TCRdb redid the calling of the reads with MiXCR, one entry per CDR3 protein. The data hold some 480,000 distinct CDR3 sequences, with 30% to 40% observed a single time. This clonotype was obtained from a human donor in good health (CMV status not recorded). Some clones in this sample may be carry-over from other donors' samples. The chain employs TRBV6-2 or TRBV6-3 and TRBJ2-7; 10 positions match TRBD1. The sample was cultured PBMCs, taken from culture after CMV antigen stimulation. Here the CDR3 reads CASILDRGHEQYF. The CDR3 nucleotides read TGTGCCAGCATCCTCGACAGGGGGCACGAGCAGTACTTC.